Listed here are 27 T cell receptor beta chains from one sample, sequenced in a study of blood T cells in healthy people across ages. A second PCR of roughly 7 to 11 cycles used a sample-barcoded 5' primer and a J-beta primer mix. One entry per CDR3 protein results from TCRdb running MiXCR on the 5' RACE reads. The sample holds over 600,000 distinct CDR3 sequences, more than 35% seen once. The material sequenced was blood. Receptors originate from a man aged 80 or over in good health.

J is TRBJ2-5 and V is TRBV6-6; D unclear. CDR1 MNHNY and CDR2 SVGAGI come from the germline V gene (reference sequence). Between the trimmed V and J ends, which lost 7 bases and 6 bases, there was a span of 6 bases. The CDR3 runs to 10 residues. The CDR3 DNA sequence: TGTGCCAGCAAGTTCCAGACCCAGTACTTC. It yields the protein CASKFQTQYF.

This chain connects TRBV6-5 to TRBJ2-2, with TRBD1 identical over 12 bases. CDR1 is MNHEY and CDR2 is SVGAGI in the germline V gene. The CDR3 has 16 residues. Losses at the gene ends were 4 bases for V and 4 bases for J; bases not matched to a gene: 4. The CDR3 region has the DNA TGTGCCAGCAGTTTGGGGACAGGGGGCCCCACCGGGGAGCTGTTTTTT. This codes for CASSLGTGGPTGELFF.

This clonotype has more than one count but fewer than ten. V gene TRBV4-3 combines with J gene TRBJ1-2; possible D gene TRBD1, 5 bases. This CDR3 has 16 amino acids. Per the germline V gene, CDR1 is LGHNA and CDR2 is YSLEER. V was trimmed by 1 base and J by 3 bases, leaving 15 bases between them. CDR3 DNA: TGCGCCAGCAGCCAAGGACACAGGCGATTTGACTATGGCTACACCTTC. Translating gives CASSQGHRRFDYGYTF.

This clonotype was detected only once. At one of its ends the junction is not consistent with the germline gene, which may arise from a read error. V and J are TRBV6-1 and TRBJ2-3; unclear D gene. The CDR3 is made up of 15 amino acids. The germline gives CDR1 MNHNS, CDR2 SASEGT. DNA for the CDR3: TGTGCCAGCAGTGAAGCAAGCCATTACACAGAGACGCAGTATTTT. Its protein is CASSEASHYTETQYF.

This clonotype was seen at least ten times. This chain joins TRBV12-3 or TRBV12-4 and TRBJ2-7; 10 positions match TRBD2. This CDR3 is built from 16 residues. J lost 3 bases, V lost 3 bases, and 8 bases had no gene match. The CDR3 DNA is TGTGCCAGCAGTTTGCCAGGGACTAGCGCATACTACGAGCAGTACTTC. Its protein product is CASSLPGTSAYYEQYF.

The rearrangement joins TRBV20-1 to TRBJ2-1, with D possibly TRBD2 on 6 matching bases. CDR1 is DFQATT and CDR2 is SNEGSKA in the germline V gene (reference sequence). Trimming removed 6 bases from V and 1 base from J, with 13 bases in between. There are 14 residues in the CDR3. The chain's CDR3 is CSAPGDRSYNEQFF. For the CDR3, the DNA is TGCAGTGCCCCGGGGGACCGTTCCTACAATGAGCAGTTCTTC.

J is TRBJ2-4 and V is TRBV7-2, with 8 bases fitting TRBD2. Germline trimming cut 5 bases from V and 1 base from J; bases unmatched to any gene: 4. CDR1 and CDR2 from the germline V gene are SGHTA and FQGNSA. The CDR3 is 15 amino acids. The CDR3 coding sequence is TGTGCCAGCAGCGCCCGACTAGCGGCCAAAAACATTCAGTACTTC. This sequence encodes CASSARLAAKNIQYF. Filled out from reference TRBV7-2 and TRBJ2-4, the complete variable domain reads GAGVSQSPSNKVTEKGKDVELRCDPISGHTALYWYRQSLGQGLEFLIYFQGNSAPDKSGLPSDRFSAERTGGSVSTLTIQRTQQEDSAVYLCASSARLAAKNIQYFGAGTRLSVL.

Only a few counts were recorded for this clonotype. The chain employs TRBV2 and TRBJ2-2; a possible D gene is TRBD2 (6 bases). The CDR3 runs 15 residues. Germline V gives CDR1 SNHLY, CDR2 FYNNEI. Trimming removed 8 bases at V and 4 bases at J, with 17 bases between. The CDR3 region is CASGGSSVATGELFF. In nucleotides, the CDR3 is TGTGCCAGCGGAGGGTCTAGCGTCGCCACCGGGGAGCTGTTTTTT.

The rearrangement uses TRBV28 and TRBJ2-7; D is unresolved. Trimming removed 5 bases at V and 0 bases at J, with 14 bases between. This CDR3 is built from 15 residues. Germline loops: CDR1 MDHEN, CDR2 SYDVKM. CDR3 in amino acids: CASSTLVGNSYEQYF. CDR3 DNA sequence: TGTGCCAGCAGTACGCTAGTCGGCAACTCCTACGAGCAGTACTTC.

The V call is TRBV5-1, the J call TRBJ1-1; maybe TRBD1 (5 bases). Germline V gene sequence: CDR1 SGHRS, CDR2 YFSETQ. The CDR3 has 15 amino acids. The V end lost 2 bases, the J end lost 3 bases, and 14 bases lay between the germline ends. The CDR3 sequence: CASSLPRASDTEAFF. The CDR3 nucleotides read TGCGCCAGCAGCTTACCCAGGGCATCGGACACTGAAGCTTTCTTT.

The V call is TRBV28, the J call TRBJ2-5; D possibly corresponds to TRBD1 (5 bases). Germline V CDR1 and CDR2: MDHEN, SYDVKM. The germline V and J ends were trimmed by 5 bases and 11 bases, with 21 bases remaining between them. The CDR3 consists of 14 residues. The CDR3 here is CASSPIGANNEQYF. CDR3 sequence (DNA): TGTGCCAGCAGTCCCATAGGGGCCAACAATGAGCAGTACTTC.

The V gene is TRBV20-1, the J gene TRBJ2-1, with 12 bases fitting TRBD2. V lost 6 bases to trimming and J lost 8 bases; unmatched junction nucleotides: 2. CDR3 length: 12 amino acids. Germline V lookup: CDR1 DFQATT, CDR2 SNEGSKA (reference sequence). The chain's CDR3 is CSARLAGDEQFF. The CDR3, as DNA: TGCAGTGCGAGACTAGCGGGAGATGAGCAGTTCTTC.

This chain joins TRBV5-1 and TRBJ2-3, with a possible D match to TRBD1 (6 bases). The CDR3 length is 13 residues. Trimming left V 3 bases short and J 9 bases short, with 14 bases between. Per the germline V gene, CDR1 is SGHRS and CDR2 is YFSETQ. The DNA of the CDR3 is TGCGCCAGCAGCTCGGTAATAAGGGGGACGCAGTATTTT. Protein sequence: CASSSVIRGTQYF.

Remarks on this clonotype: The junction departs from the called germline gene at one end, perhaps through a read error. CDR3 DNA sequence: TGTGTCAGCAGCCTACACTCTGGGGCCAACGTCCCGACTTTC. Translation gives CVSSLHSGANVPTF. The chain couples TRBV28 to TRBJ2-6, with a weak D call TRBD1 (5 bases). CDR1 is MDHEN and CDR2 is SYDVKM in the germline V gene. The CDR3 length is 14 residues.

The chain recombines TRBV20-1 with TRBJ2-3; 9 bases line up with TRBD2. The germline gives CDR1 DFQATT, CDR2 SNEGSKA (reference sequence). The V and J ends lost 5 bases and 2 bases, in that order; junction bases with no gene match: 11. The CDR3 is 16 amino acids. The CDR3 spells CSADRRLAEITDTQYF. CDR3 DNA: TGCAGTGCTGACAGACGACTAGCGGAGATCACAGATACGCAGTATTTT.

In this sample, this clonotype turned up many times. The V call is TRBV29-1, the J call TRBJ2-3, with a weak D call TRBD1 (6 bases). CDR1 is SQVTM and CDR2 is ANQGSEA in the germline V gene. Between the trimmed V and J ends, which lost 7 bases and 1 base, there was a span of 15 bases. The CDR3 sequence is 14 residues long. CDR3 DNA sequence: TGCAGCGCCGTACAGGGTCCAGGCACAGATACGCAGTATTTT. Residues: CSAVQGPGTDTQYF.

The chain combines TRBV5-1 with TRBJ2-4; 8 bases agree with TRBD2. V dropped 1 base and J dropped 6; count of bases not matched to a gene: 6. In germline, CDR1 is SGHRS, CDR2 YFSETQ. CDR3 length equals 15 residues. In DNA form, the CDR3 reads TGCGCCAGCAGCTTGTCGGTCAGCGGGGGAAACATTCAGTACTTC. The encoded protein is CASSLSVSGGNIQYF.

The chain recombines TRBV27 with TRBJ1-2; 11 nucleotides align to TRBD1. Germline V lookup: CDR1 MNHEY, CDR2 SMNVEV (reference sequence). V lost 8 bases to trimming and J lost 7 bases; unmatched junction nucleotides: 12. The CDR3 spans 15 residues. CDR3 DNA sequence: TGTGCCAGCGGGTTTAGCCCGGACAGGGGGCGTGGCTACACCTTC. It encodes CASGFSPDRGRGYTF.

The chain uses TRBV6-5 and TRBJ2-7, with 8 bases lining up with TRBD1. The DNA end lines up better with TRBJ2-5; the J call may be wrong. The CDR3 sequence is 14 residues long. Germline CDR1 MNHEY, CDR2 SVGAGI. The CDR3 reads CASSLKDREETQYF. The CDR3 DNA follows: TGTGCCAGCAGCCTTAAGGACAGGGAAGAGACCCAGTACTTC.

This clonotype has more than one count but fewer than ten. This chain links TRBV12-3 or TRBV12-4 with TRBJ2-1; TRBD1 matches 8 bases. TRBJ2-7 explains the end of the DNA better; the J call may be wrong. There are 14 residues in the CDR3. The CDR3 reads CASSLYGQGYEQYF. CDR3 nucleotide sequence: TGTGCCAGCAGTTTATACGGACAGGGTTACGAGCAGTACTTC.

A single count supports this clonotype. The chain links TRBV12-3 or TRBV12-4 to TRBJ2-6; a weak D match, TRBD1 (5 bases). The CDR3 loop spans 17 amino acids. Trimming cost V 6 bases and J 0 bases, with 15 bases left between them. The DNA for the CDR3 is TGTGCCAGCAGCAGGACAACACCTTTCTCTGGGGCCAACGTCCTGACTTTC. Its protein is CASSRTTPFSGANVLTF.

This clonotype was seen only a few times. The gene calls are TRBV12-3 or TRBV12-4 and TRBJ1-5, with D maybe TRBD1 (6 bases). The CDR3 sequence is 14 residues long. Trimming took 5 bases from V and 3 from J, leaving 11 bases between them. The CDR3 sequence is CASSPDRNNQPQHF. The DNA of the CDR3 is TGTGCCAGCAGTCCCGACAGGAACAATCAGCCCCAGCATTTT.

DNA for the CDR3: TGCAGTGCTAGAGCTGGCCTAGCGGGAGTAGAAGATACGCAGTATTTT. This gives the protein CSARAGLAGVEDTQYF. The chain is built from TRBV20-1 and TRBJ2-3; 10 bases are a match to TRBD2. There are 16 residues in the CDR3. V lost 1 base and J lost 5; bases outside the gene matches: 9. CDR1 and CDR2 from the germline V gene are DFQATT and SNEGSKA (reference sequence).

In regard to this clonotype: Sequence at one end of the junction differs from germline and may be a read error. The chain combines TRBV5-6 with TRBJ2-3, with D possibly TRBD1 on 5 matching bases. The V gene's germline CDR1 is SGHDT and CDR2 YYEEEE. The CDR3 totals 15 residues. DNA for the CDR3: TGTGCCAGCAGCCAGGACACATACCACACAGGTACGCAGTATTTT. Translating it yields CASSQDTYHTGTQYF.

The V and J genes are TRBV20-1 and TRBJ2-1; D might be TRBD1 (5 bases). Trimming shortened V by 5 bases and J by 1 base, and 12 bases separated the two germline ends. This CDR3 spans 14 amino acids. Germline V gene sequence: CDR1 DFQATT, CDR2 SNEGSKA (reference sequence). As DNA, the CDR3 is TGCAGTGCTGAAGATAGGGGTTCCTACAATGAGCAGTTCTTC. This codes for CSAEDRGSYNEQFF.

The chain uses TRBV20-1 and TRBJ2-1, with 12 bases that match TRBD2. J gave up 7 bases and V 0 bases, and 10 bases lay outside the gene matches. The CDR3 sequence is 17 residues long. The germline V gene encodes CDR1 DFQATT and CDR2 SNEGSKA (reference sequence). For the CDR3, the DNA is TGCAGTGCTAGAGAATCTAGCGGGAGGGTTATGAGGAATGAGCAGTTCTTC. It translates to CSARESSGRVMRNEQFF.

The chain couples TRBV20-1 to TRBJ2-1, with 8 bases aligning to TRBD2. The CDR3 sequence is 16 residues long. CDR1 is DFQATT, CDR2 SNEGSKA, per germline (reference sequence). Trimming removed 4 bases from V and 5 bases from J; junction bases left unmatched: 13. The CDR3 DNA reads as TGCAGTGCTAAATCCCGAAGCGGGAGAGTCGACAATGAGCAGTTCTTC. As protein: CSAKSRSGRVDNEQFF.